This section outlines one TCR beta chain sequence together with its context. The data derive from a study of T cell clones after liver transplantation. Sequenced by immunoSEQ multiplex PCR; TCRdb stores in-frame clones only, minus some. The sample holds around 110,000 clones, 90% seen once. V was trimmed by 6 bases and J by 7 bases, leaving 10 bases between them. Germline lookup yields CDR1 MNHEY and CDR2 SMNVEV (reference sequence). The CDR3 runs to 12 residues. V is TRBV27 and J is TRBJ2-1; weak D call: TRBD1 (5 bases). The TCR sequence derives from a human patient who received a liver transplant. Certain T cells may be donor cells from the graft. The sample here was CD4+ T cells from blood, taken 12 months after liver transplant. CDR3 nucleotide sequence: TGTGCCAGCAGCCCCAGACAGAATGAGCAGTTCTTC. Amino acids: CASSPRQNEQFF.